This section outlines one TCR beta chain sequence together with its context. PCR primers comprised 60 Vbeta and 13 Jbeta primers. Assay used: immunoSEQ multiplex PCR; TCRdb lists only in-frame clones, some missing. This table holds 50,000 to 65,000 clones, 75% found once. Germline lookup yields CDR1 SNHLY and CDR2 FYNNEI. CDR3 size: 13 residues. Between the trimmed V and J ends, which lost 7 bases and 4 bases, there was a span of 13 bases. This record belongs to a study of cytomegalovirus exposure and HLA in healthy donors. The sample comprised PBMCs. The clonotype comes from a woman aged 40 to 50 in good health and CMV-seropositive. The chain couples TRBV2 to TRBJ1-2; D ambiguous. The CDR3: CASKEEEGYGYTF. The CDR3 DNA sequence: TGTGCCAGCAAGGAGGAGGAGGGCTATGGCTACACCTTC.